This record concerns one T cell receptor beta chain sequence. The data belong to a study of blood T cells in healthy people across ages. CDR3 size: 10 residues. The V gene's germline CDR1 is SEHNR and CDR2 FQNEAQ (reference sequence). Between the trimmed V and J ends, which lost 4 bases and 14 bases, there was a span of 10 bases. Primed by a sample-barcoded 5' primer and a J-beta primer mix, a second PCR proceeded for about 7 to 11 cycles. Every individual sample yielded 2.5 million or more paired-end reads (each containing CDR3). TCRdb redid the calling of the 5' RACE reads with MiXCR, one entry per CDR3 protein. This sample yields hundreds of thousands of distinct CDR3 sequences, of which about 42% are seen a single time; around 21% belongs to the top ten.

This receptor was identified in a man aged 55 to 69 in good health. Sequences were obtained from blood. The chain has TRBV7-9 and TRBJ2-3, with TRBD2 as a possible D gene (5 bases). CDR3 loop: CASSSGLAYF. The CDR3 DNA reads TGTGCCAGCAGCTCCGGCCTAGCGTATTTT. The full variable domain, completed using reference TRBV7-9 and TRBJ2-3, is DTGVSQNPRHKITKRGQNVTFRCDPISEHNRLYWYRQTLGQGPEFLTYFQNEAQLEKSRLLSDRFSAERPKGSFSTLEIQRTEQGDSAMYLCASSSGLAYFGPGTRLTVL.